The rows below give T cell receptor beta chains drawn from one sample of a study of cytomegalovirus exposure and HLA in healthy donors. Generated by immunoSEQ multiplex PCR, the TCRdb table keeps only in-frame clones and is missing some. The repertoire has over 90,000 clones, about 74% of them found once; the top ten carry roughly 9.3%. Sample: PBMCs. The receptors were sampled from a male donor in good health and CMV-seropositive. CDR3s include the opening cysteine and the closing phenylalanine or tryptophan. The D gene is left open where the match is weak. Clone size, where shown, is once, few, many, or a class for clones that have expanded.

clone_size,j_call,v_call,d_call,cdr3_aa,cdr3_nt
-,TRBJ2-7,TRBV4-2,TRBD2,CASSSILAGGPYEQYF,TGTGCCAGCAGCTCCATACTAGCGGGAGGGCCCTACGAGCAGTACTTC
-,TRBJ1-2,TRBV6-5,TRBD1,CASSQWTGDYGYTF,TGTGCCAGCAGTCAATGGACAGGGGACTATGGCTACACCTTC
once,TRBJ2-7,TRBV28,TRBD1,CASSRQGWYEQYF,TGTGCCAGCAGCAGACAGGGTTGGTACGAGCAGTACTTC
-,TRBJ2-3,TRBV7-2,TRBD1,CASSFPGTGISTDTQYF,TGTGCCAGCAGCTTCCCCGGGACAGGGATTAGCACAGATACGCAGTATTTT
-,TRBJ2-1,TRBV7-8,TRBD2,CASSLFREAGNEQFF,TGTGCCAGCAGCTTATTTCGGGAGGCGGGAAATGAGCAGTTCTTC
-,TRBJ1-5,TRBV19,TRBD1,CASSRQGSNQPQHF,TGTGCCAGTAGTAGACAGGGTTCTAATCAGCCCCAGCATTTT
-,TRBJ2-2,TRBV28,-,CASRSRGELTGELFF,TGTGCCAGCAGGTCTCGGGGTGAACTCACCGGGGAGCTGTTTTTT
once,TRBJ1-5,TRBV5-8,TRBD1,CASSFGWGRGIDQPQHF,TGTGCCAGCAGCTTCGGTTGGGGCAGGGGGATAGATCAGCCCCAGCATTTT
once,TRBJ2-7,TRBV29-1,-,CSVERSGVYEQYF,TGCAGCGTTGAAAGGTCGGGGGTCTACGAGCAGTACTTC
few,TRBJ2-1,TRBV2,TRBD2,CARRTSGGYNEQFF,TGTGCCAGGAGGACTAGCGGGGGCTACAATGAGCAGTTCTTC
-,TRBJ2-5,TRBV5-1,-,CASSFGGETQYF,TGCGCCAGCAGCTTCGGCGGAGAGACCCAGTACTTC
-,TRBJ2-1,TRBV5-4,-,CASSLAPSGYNEQFF,TGTGCCAGCAGCTTGGCCCCTAGTGGTTACAATGAGCAGTTCTTC
-,TRBJ2-7,TRBV27,TRBD1,CASSWGGQGNYEQYF,TGTGCCAGCAGTTGGGGGGGACAGGGGAACTACGAGCAGTACTTC
-,TRBJ2-2,TRBV7-7,TRBD2,CASSPQLAGVPGELFF,TGTGCCAGCAGCCCCCAGTTAGCGGGAGTTCCCGGGGAGCTGTTTTTT
few,TRBJ2-3,TRBV15,TRBD1,CATSRPLTGGKDTQYF,TGTGCCACCAGCAGACCCCTGACAGGGGGAAAGGATACGCAGTATTTT
-,TRBJ1-4,TRBV7-9,TRBD1,CASSFPGTGDEKLFF,TGTGCCAGCAGCTTCCCCGGGACAGGGGATGAAAAACTGTTTTTT
-,TRBJ1-1,TRBV7-9,-,CASSPDPQGFTEAFF,TGTGCCAGCAGCCCCGACCCCCAGGGATTCACTGAAGCTTTCTTT
-,TRBJ2-7,TRBV2,-,CASSDHLYEQYF,TGTGCCAGCAGTGACCACTTATACGAGCAGTACTTC
-,TRBJ2-3,TRBV7-2,TRBD2,CASSALGGVDTQYF,TGTGCCAGCAGCGCTCTGGGGGGGGTGGATACGCAGTATTTT
-,TRBJ2-5,TRBV27,TRBD2,CASSWTSEETQYF,TGTGCCAGCAGTTGGACTAGCGAAGAGACCCAGTACTTC
-,TRBJ2-5,TRBV11-2,TRBD1,CASSPGQGAGGYQETQYF,TGTGCCAGCAGTCCCGGACAGGGGGCAGGGGGGTACCAAGAGACCCAGTACTTC
once,TRBJ1-2,TRBV7-2,TRBD1,CASSLGSGGQAYGYTF,TGTGCCAGCAGCTTAGGGAGCGGCGGACAGGCTTATGGCTACACCTTC
many,TRBJ2-7,TRBV7-9,-,CASTLGSDGKEQYF,TGTGCCAGCACCTTAGGTAGCGATGGGAAAGAGCAGTACTTC
-,TRBJ2-1,TRBV19,-,CASSIRVYNEQFF,TGTGCCAGTAGTATCAGGGTATACAATGAGCAGTTCTTC
-,TRBJ2-6,TRBV5-6,-,CASSFGQRPISGANGLTF,TGTGCCAGCAGCTTCGGACAGCGGCCGATCTCTGGGGCCAACGGCCTGACTTTC
-,TRBJ1-5,TRBV28,-,CASGKQQYSNQPQHF,TGTGCCAGCGGTAAACAACAATATAGCAATCAGCCCCAGCATTTT
-,TRBJ2-1,TRBV2,-,CASTVNNYNEQFF,TGTGCCAGCACGGTTAATAACTACAATGAGCAGTTCTTC
-,TRBJ1-5,TRBV28,-,CASSFGGGGNQPQHF,TGTGCCAGCAGTTTCGGGGGGGGCGGCAATCAGCCCCAGCATTTT